This passage covers 32 T cell receptor beta chains from one sample sequenced in a study of blood T cell repertoires in COVID-19. The table came from immunoSEQ multiplex PCR; TCRdb's copy has only in-frame clones and leaves some out. The data contain around 27,000 clones, just under 95% of them seen just once; the ten biggest clones take up roughly 4%. The material sequenced was peripheral blood. The receptors originated from a human donor with active COVID-19. The donor label of this sample is uncertain.

The chain combines TRBV18 with TRBJ2-3; 14 bases line up with TRBD2. V lost 4 bases to trimming and J lost 4 bases; unmatched junction nucleotides: 7. Germline CDR1 and CDR2: KGHSH and LQKENI. The CDR3 totals 17 residues. Here the CDR3 reads CASSRPGLAGAADTQYF. CDR3 nucleotide sequence: TGTGCCAGCTCACGGCCGGGACTAGCGGGAGCAGCAGATACGCAGTATTTT.

This chain uses TRBV30 with TRBJ2-5, with 15 bases identical to TRBD2. CDR3 size: 16 residues. The V segment lost 3 bases and the J segment 9 bases; nucleotides outside the gene matches: 11. Germline-derived CDR1 and CDR2 are GTSNPN and SVGIG (reference sequence). The CDR3 spells CAWRRDGTSGRRAQYF. The CDR3 DNA reads as TGTGCCTGGAGGCGGGACGGGACTAGCGGGAGGCGGGCCCAGTACTTC.

This chain links TRBV5-1 with TRBJ2-7; 7 bases match TRBD2. The CDR3 covers 14 residues. Looked up from germline, CDR1 is SGHRS and CDR2 is YFSETQ. V was pared by 0 bases and J by 4 bases, with 4 bases of the junction left unmatched. The DNA of the CDR3 is TGCGCCAGCAGCTTGGGGGCCGGGGGGTACGAGCAGTACTTC. Its translation: CASSLGAGGYEQYF.

The CDR3 sequence: CASSLGQGWEAFF. The CDR3 coding sequence is TGTGCCAGCTCCCTCGGACAGGGCTGGGAAGCTTTCTTT. The chain combines TRBV18 with TRBJ1-1, with 8 bases lining up with TRBD1. Germline lookup yields CDR1 KGHSH and CDR2 LQKENI. The CDR3 has 13 residues. V was clipped by 6 bases and J by 8 bases; unmatched bases: 8. Based on the CDR3 plus reference TRBV18 and TRBJ1-1, the full variable domain is NAGVMQNPRHLVRRRGQEARLRCSPMKGHSHVYWYRQLPEEGLKFMVYLQKENIIDESGMPKERFSAEFPKEGPSILRIQQVVRGDSAAYFCASSLGQGWEAFFGQGTRLTVV.

This clone was recorded once. This chain uses TRBV6-4 with TRBJ2-3, with 9 bases lining up with TRBD2. The V gene end was trimmed by 6 bases and the J gene end by 0 bases; junction bases not matched to a gene: 4. Looked up from germline, CDR1 is MRHNA and CDR2 is SNTAGT. The CDR3 runs to 15 residues. CDR3 DNA sequence: TGTGCCAGCAGGCCTAGCGGGGCTAGCACAGATACGCAGTATTTT. Its translation: CASRPSGASTDTQYF.

This sequence joins TRBV18 and TRBJ1-1, with D hard to call. Trimming took off 6 bases at V and 0 bases at J, with 17 bases between the two ends. Germline V lookup: CDR1 KGHSH, CDR2 LQKENI. This CDR3 is built from 16 residues. As DNA, the CDR3 is TGTGCCAGCTCCCCCCGGGAACAGACGGTGAACACTGAAGCTTTCTTT. Amino acid sequence: CASSPREQTVNTEAFF.

In nucleotides, the CDR3 is TGTGCCAGCAGCGCCCTTGCAGGGGGTTTCTACAATGAGCAGTTCTTC. This translates into CASSALAGGFYNEQFF. The gene calls are TRBV5-6 and TRBJ2-1, with TRBD1 matching over 7 bases. The CDR3 is 16 amino acids. CDR1 and CDR2 (germline): SGHDT, YYEEEE. V trimming: 4 bases; J trimming: 3 bases; junction bases outside the gene matches: 10.

The chain carries TRBV5-1 and TRBJ1-3, with 10 bases identical to TRBD1. Trimming at V came to 4 bases and at J to 0 bases, leaving 7 bases not matched to a gene. This CDR3 has 17 residues. CDR1 and CDR2 from the germline V gene are SGHRS and YFSETQ. In DNA, the CDR3 is TGCGCCAGCAGCCTGCGGACAGGGGGAAGCTCTGGAAACACCATATATTTT. Its translation: CASSLRTGGSSGNTIYF.

The gene calls are TRBV28 and TRBJ2-1; 13 positions match TRBD2. Per germline, CDR1 MDHEN and CDR2 SYDVKM. Unmatched junction bases numbered 10, after V lost 5 bases and J lost 6 bases. CDR3 length: 17 amino acids. This CDR3 reads CASSLDRGLAGVNEQFF. DNA of the CDR3: TGTGCCAGCAGTCTCGACCGCGGACTAGCGGGGGTCAATGAGCAGTTCTTC.

The rearrangement uses TRBV9 and TRBJ2-7; TRBD1 agrees at 8 bases. The CDR3 sequence is 14 residues long. With 0 bases clipped from V and 6 bases from J, the junction kept 5 bases outside the gene matches. Germline V CDR1 and CDR2: SGDLS, YYNGEE. DNA for the CDR3: TGTGCCAGCAGCGTAGTAGGCCAGGGGGCCGAGCAGTACTTC. Translating gives CASSVVGQGAEQYF. Using reference TRBV9 and TRBJ2-7 for the parts outside the CDR3, the full variable domain is DSGVTQTPKHLITATGQRVTLRCSPRSGDLSVYWYQQSLDQGLQFLIQYYNGEERAKGNILERFSAQQFPDLHSELNLSSLELGDSALYFCASSVVGQGAEQYFGPGTRLTVT.

V usage is TRBV4-3 and J usage is TRBJ2-7, with 7 bases that match TRBD2. CDR1 and CDR2 (germline): LGHNA, YSLEER. After removal of 0 bases from V and 3 bases from J, the junction contained 8 bases not matched to a gene. The CDR3 is 16 amino acids. The CDR3 nucleotides are TGCGCCAGCAGCCAAGATCCCGCTAGCGGACTCTACGAGCAGTACTTC. Residues: CASSQDPASGLYEQYF.

The V and J genes are TRBV28 and TRBJ2-2, with D perhaps TRBD1 (5 bases). Trimming took 1 base from V and 5 from J, leaving 11 bases between them. Germline CDR1 MDHEN, CDR2 SYDVKM. The CDR3 has 15 amino acids. In DNA, the CDR3 is TGTGCCAGCAGTTTATCGACAGTAAAAACCGGGGAGCTGTTTTTT. It specifies CASSLSTVKTGELFF.

The chain couples TRBV7-9 to TRBJ2-3, with 12 bases aligning to TRBD1. Germline CDR1 reads SEHNR; CDR2 reads FQNEAQ (reference sequence). The CDR3 has 17 residues. V gave up 3 bases and J gave up 4 bases; unmatched junction bases: 8. CDR3 region: CASSFSGTGGVADTQYF. CDR3 coding DNA: TGTGCCAGCAGCTTTTCCGGGACAGGGGGCGTTGCAGATACGCAGTATTTT. Complete variable domain (other parts from reference TRBV7-9 and TRBJ2-3): DTGVSQNPRHKITKRGQNVTFRCDPISEHNRLYWYRQTLGQGPEFLTYFQNEAQLEKSRLLSDRFSAERPKGSFSTLEIQRTEQGDSAMYLCASSFSGTGGVADTQYFGPGTRLTVL.

J is TRBJ2-5 and V is TRBV20-1; perhaps TRBD2 as D (6 bases). In germline, CDR1 is DFQATT, CDR2 SNEGSKA (reference sequence). V lost 3 bases, J lost 4 bases, and 18 bases lay in between. The CDR3 has 15 amino acids. The CDR3 here is CSASSGSMSRETQYF. In DNA, the CDR3 is TGCAGTGCTAGTTCCGGGAGTATGAGCCGAGAGACCCAGTACTTC.

The chain recombines TRBV7-6 with TRBJ1-1; D is perhaps TRBD1 (6 bases). The V end was cut by 5 bases, the J end by 1 base, with 8 bases between. The CDR3 is 13 residues long. CDR1 and CDR2 (germline): SGHVS, FNYEAQ. CDR3 nucleotide sequence: TGTGCCAGCAGCCGACAGGAGAACACTGAAGCTTTCTTT. Its translation is CASSRQENTEAFF.

As to this clone: Its ends do not fully match the called genes, so a read error is possible. In DNA, the CDR3 is TGTGCCAGCAGCCAAGCCCCTGGAATGGCAGGGGAATTC. Its protein is CASSQAPGMAGEF. The V call is TRBV14, the J call TRBJ2-7, with D perhaps TRBD1 (6 bases). This CDR3 spans 13 amino acids. Per the germline V gene, CDR1 is SGHDN and CDR2 is FVKESK.

The rearrangement joins TRBV3-1 (or the pseudogene TRBV3-2) to TRBJ1-1, with 8 bases that match TRBD1. Germline-derived CDR1 and CDR2 are LGHDT and YNNKEL (reference sequence). CDR3 length: 14 amino acids. The V and J ends lost 3 bases and 2 bases, in that order; junction bases with no gene match: 2. The CDR3 DNA follows: TGTGCCAGCAGCCACGGACAGGGAAACACTGAAGCTTTCTTT. Translating it yields CASSHGQGNTEAFF.

The CDR3 here is CASSLGWDTQETQYF. CDR3 bases: TGTGCCAGCAGCTTAGGGTGGGACACCCAAGAGACCCAGTACTTC. The chain couples TRBV7-9 to TRBJ2-5; maybe TRBD1 (6 bases). This CDR3 contains 15 residues. Trimming pared 1 base from V and 1 base from J, leaving 10 bases between. The germline CDR1 and CDR2 sequences are SEHNR and FQNEAQ (reference sequence).

J is TRBJ1-1 and V is TRBV29-1, with D tentatively TRBD1 (5 bases). Trimming removed 5 bases from V and 4 bases from J, with 14 bases in between. The length of the CDR3 is 13 residues. Germline CDR1 SQVTM, CDR2 ANQGSEA. The CDR3 DNA reads as TGCAGCGTTTGTGGGTTAGGGGTCACTGAAGCTTTCTTT. Translation gives CSVCGLGVTEAFF.

This clone was observed a handful of times. The chain couples TRBV4-2 to TRBJ2-1; 8 bases map to TRBD2. With 1 base clipped from V and 5 bases from J, the junction kept 19 bases outside the gene matches. Per the germline V gene, CDR1 is LGHNA and CDR2 is YNFKEQ. The CDR3 runs to 20 residues. The CDR3 loop is CASSQGSSGLSGKEDNEQFF. The CDR3 bases are TGTGCCAGCAGCCAAGGTTCATCGGGGCTTAGCGGGAAGGAGGACAATGAGCAGTTCTTC.

The CDR3 spells CASSLRDRGEETQYF. CDR3 DNA sequence: TGCGCCAGCAGCTTGAGGGACAGGGGCGAAGAGACCCAGTACTTC. The genes are TRBV5-1 and TRBJ2-5; the match to TRBD1 covers 10 bases. J lost 3 bases, V lost 1 base, and 3 bases had no gene match. In germline, CDR1 is SGHRS, CDR2 YFSETQ. The CDR3 covers 15 residues.

The genes are TRBV5-1 and TRBJ1-4, with 7 bases that match TRBD1. This CDR3 comprises 15 residues. CDR1 and CDR2 from the germline V gene are SGHRS and YFSETQ. The V and J ends lost 3 bases and 7 bases, in that order; junction bases with no gene match: 9. CDR3 loop: CASSSGTEGSEKLFF. CDR3 nucleotide sequence: TGCGCCAGCAGCTCTGGGACAGAGGGGAGTGAAAAACTGTTTTTT.

CDR3 residues: CATSRAGAYQPQHF. The CDR3 coding sequence is TGTGCCACCAGCAGGGCGGGGGCCTATCAGCCCCAGCATTTT. The chain is built from TRBV15 and TRBJ1-5; the D gene is possibly TRBD1 (6 bases). V was clipped by 3 bases and J by 5 bases, with 11 bases between them. Germline V CDR1 and CDR2: LNHNV, YYDKDF (reference sequence). This CDR3 comprises 14 residues.

The chain recombines TRBV2 with TRBJ2-7, with 7 positions matching TRBD1. The V gene's germline CDR1 is SNHLY and CDR2 FYNNEI. With V trimmed by 7 bases and J by 0 bases, 3 bases remained unmatched. This CDR3 region has 13 residues. The CDR3 nucleotides are TGTGCCAGCACTTGGGACAGCTCCTACGAGCAGTACTTC. Its protein is CASTWDSSYEQYF. Full variable domain (outside the CDR3, taken from reference TRBV2 and TRBJ2-7): EPEVTQTPSHQVTQMGQEVILRCVPISNHLYFYWYRQILGQKVEFLVSFYNNEISEKSEIFDDQFSVERPDGSNFTLKIRSTKLEDSAMYFCASTWDSSYEQYFGPGTRLTVT.

The chain has TRBV4-1 and TRBJ2-1, with 12 nucleotides matching TRBD2. Germline CDR1 MGHRA, CDR2 YSYEKL. CDR3 length equals 17 residues. After removal of 4 bases from V and 0 bases from J, the junction contained 4 bases not matched to a gene. The CDR3 coding sequence is TGCGCCAGCAGCCGTGGACTAGCGGGGAGCTCCTACAATGAGCAGTTCTTC. It specifies CASSRGLAGSSYNEQFF.

This CDR3 reads CASSRVAGEGEETQYF. The CDR3, as DNA: TGTGCCAGCAGCCGAGTAGCGGGAGAAGGGGAAGAGACCCAGTACTTC. The genes are TRBV5-4 and TRBJ2-5; TRBD2 matches at 9 bases. CDR3 length equals 16 residues. The germline V gene has CDR1 SGHNT and CDR2 YYREEE (reference sequence). J gave up 3 bases and V 4 bases, and 10 bases lay outside the gene matches.

This clone occurred a few times. The chain has TRBV6-5 and TRBJ1-1, with D uncertain. V lost 5 bases to trimming and J lost 0 bases, with 7 bases between them. This CDR3 is 13 amino acids long. Germline V CDR1 and CDR2: MNHEY, SVGAGI. The CDR3 DNA follows: TGTGCCAGCAGTCAACTCATGAACACTGAAGCTTTCTTT. Translated: CASSQLMNTEAFF.

This sequence joins TRBV12-1 and TRBJ2-6; no DNA check was done on the table's D call, TRBD2. TRBV12-1 is reported as a pseudogene. This CDR3 spans 20 amino acids. CDR3 in amino acids: CGPRNLLLPEVSSGANVLTF. In DNA, the CDR3 is TGTGGGCCCCGGAATCTCCTCCTACCCGAGGTGAGCTCTGGGGCCAACGTCCTGACTTTC.

The chain uses TRBV9 and TRBJ2-1; 7 positions match TRBD1. V was pared by 4 bases and J by 1 base, with 5 bases of the junction left unmatched. The CDR3 covers 15 residues. From germline, CDR1 is SGDLS and CDR2 YYNGEE. Here the CDR3 reads CASSLRTGSYNEQFF. The CDR3 DNA follows: TGTGCCAGCAGCTTACGGACAGGATCCTACAATGAGCAGTTCTTC.

The chain combines TRBV3-1 (or the pseudogene TRBV3-2) with TRBJ2-5, with 10 bases aligning to TRBD2. The V gene's germline CDR1 is LGHDT and CDR2 YNNKEL (reference sequence). The CDR3 runs to 15 residues. The J segment lost 5 bases and the V segment lost 8 bases, leaving 11 bases of the junction unmatched. The chain's CDR3 is CASSLAGVGGETQYF. CDR3 DNA sequence: TGTGCCAGCTCTCTAGCGGGAGTGGGCGGGGAGACCCAGTACTTC.

The chain joins TRBV29-1 to TRBJ1-1, with a weak D call TRBD1 (5 bases). Germline V gene sequence: CDR1 SQVTM, CDR2 ANQGSEA. This CDR3 has 15 residues. Trimming took off 7 bases at V and 5 bases at J, with 23 bases between the two ends. The CDR3: CSACTPQGVRTEAFF. CDR3 sequence (DNA): TGCAGCGCCTGCACTCCTCAGGGTGTAAGGACTGAAGCTTTCTTT.

The chain couples TRBV5-6 to TRBJ1-5; D gene uncertain. Germline CDR1 SGHDT, CDR2 YYEEEE. Trimming took 0 bases from V and 2 from J, leaving 12 bases between them. The CDR3 runs 16 residues. This CDR3 is CASSLAGFRGNQPQHF. The CDR3 coding sequence is TGTGCCAGCAGCTTGGCCGGGTTTCGGGGCAATCAGCCCCAGCATTTT.